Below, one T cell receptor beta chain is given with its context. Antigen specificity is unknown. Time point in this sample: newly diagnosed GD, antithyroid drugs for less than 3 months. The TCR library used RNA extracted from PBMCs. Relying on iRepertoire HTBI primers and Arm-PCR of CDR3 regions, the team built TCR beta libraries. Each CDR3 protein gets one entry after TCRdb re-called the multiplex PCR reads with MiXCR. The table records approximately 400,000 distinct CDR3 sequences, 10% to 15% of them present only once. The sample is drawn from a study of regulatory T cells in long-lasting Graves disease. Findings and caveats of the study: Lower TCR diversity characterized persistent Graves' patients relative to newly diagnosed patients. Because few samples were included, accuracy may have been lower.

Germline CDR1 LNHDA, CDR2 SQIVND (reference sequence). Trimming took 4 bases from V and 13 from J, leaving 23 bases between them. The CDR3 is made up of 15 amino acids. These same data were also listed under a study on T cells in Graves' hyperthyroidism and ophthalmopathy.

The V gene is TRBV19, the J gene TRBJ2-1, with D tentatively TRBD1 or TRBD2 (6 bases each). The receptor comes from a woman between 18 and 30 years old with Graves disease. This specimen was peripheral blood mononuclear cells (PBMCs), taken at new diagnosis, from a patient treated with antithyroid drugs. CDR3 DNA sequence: TGTGCCAGTAGTACCCGGGACGGGGGCTACAAGGGTCAGTTCTTC. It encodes CASSTRDGGYKGQFF.